The clone carrying this T cell receptor (beta chain) came up many times. Its antigen is unidentified. This record belongs to a study of T cells after yellow fever vaccination. Study summary: Fractions with few cells were prepared using SMART-Seq v4 Ultra Low Input.

Study conclusions and caveats: Post-booster repertoires again held most primary-vaccination clones (about 96% CD4, just under 90% CD8).

TCRdb reprocessed the 5' RACE reads with MiXCR, giving one entry per CDR3 protein. The sample yields roughly 340,000 distinct CDR3 sequences, over 8% seen once. Losses at the gene ends were 3 bases for V and 4 bases for J; bases not matched to a gene: 2. CDR3 length equals 13 residues. The J gene is TRBJ1-1, the V gene TRBV12-3 or TRBV12-4, with 7 bases identical to TRBD1. The receptor was derived from a man between 18 and 29 years old who received the YFV17D yellow fever vaccine. This specimen consisted of PBMCs, obtained on the day of the first yellow fever vaccination. The CDR3 spells CASSFDRATEAFF. CDR3 nucleotide sequence: TGTGCCAGCAGTTTCGACAGGGCCACTGAAGCTTTCTTT.